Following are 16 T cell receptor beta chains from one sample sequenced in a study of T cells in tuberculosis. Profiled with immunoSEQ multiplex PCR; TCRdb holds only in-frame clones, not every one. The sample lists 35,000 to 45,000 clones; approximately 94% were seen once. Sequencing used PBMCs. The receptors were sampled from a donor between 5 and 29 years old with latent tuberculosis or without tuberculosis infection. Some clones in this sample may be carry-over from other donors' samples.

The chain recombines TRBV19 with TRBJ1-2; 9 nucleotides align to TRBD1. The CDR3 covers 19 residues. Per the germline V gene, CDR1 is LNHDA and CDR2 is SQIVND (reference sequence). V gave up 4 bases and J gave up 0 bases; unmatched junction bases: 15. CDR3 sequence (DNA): TGTGCCAGTAGTACGGACCCCTCGACAGGGGGATCGGCTAACTATGGCTACACCTTC. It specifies CASSTDPSTGGSANYGYTF.

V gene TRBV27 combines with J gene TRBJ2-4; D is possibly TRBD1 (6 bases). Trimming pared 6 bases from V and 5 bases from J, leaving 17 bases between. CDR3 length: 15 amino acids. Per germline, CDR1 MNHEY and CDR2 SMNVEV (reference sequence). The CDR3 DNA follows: TGTGCCAGCAGCCGAGTCCGGGACATCGAAAACATTCAGTACTTC. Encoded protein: CASSRVRDIENIQYF.

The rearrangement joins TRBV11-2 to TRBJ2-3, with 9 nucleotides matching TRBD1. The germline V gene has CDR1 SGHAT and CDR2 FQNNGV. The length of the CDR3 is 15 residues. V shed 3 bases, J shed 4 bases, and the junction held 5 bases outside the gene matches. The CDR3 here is CASSLGQGRADTQYF. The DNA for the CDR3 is TGTGCCAGCAGCTTGGGACAGGGCAGGGCAGATACGCAGTATTTT.

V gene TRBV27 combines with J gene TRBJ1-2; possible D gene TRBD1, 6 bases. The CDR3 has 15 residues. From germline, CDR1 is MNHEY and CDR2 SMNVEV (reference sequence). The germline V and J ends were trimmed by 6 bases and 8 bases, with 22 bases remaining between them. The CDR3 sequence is CASSNQQGGSRGYTF. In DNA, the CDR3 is TGTGCCAGCAGCAACCAACAGGGTGGCAGTCGGGGCTACACCTTC.

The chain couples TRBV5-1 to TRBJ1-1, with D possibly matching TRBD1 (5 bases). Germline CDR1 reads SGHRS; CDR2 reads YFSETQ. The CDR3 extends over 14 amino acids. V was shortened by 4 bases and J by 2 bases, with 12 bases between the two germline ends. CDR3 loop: CASSRFGGNTEAFF. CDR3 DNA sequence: TGCGCCAGCAGCCGTTTCGGGGGAAACACTGAAGCTTTCTTT.

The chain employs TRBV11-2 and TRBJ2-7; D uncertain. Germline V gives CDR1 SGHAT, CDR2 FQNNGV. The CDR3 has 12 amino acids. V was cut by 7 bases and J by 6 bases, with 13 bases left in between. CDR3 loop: CASTTLGGEQYF. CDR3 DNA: TGTGCCAGCACCACCTTAGGCGGCGAGCAGTACTTC.

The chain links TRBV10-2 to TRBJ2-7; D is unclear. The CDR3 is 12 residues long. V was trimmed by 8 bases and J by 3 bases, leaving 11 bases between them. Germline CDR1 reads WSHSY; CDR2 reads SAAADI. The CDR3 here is CASGFDVYEQYF. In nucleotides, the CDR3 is TGCGCCAGCGGCTTTGATGTCTACGAGCAGTACTTC.

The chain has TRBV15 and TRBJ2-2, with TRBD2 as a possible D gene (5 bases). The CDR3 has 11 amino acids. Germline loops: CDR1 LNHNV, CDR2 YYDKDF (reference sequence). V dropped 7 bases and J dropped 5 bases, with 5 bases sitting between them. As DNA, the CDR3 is TGTGCCACCACGGGGACCGGGGAGCTGTTTTTT. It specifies CATTGTGELFF.

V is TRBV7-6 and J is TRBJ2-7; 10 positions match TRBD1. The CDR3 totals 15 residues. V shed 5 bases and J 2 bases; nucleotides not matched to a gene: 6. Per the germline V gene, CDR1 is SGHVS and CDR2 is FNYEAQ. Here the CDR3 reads CASSPFGTGAYEQYF. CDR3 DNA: TGTGCCAGCAGCCCATTCGGGACAGGGGCCTACGAGCAGTACTTC.

The CDR3 DNA reads as TGTGCCATCAGTGGTAGATCAGGGGGCTCCTACGAGCAGTACTTC. As protein: CAISGRSGGSYEQYF. V gene TRBV10-3 combines with J gene TRBJ2-7; 7 bases map to TRBD1. The V and J ends lost 4 bases and 0 bases, in that order; junction bases with no gene match: 6. Germline V gene sequence: CDR1 ENHRY, CDR2 SYGVKD. CDR3 length: 15 amino acids.

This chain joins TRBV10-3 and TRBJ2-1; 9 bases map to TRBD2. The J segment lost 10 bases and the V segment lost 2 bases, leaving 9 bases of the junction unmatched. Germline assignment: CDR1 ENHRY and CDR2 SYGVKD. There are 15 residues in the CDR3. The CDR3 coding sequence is TGTGCCATCAGTGAGACAGGCGGGGGGGCAGAAGAGCAGTTCTTC. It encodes CAISETGGGAEEQFF.

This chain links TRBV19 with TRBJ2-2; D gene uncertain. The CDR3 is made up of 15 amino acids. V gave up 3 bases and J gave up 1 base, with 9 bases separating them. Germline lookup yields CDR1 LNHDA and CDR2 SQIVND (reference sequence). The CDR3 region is CASSMRPGNTGELFF. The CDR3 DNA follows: TGTGCCAGTAGTATGAGGCCCGGGAACACCGGGGAGCTGTTTTTT.

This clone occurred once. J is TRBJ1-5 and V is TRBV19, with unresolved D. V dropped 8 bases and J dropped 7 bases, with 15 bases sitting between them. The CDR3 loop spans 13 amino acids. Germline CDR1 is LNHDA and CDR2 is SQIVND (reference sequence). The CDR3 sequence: CASSPSRVQPQHF. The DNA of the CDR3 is TGTGCCAGTTCTCCATCCCGAGTCCAGCCCCAGCATTTT.

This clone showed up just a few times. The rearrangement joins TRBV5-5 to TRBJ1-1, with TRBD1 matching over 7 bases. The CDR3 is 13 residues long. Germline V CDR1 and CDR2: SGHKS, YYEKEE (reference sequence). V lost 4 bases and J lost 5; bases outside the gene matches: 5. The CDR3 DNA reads TGTGCCAGCAGCATGACAGGGACGACTGAAGCTTTCTTT. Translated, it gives CASSMTGTTEAFF.

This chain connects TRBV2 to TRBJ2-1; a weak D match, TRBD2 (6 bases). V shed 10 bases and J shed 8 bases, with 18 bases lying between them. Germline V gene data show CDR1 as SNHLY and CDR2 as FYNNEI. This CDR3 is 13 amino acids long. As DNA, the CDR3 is TGTGCCAACCTGAGACTAGTCCGGGATGAGCAGTTCTTC. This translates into CANLRLVRDEQFF. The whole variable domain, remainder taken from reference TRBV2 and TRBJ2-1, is EPEVTQTPSHQVTQMGQEVILRCVPISNHLYFYWYRQILGQKVEFLVSFYNNEISEKSEIFDDQFSVERPDGSNFTLKIRSTKLEDSAMYFCANLRLVRDEQFFGPGTRLTVL.

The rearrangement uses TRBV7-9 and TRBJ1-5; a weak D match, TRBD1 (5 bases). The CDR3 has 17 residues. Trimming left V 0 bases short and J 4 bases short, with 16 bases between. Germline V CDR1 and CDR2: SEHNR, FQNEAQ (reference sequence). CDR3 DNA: TGTGCCAGCAGCTTAGCGCTATCGGGGGATCCGAATCAGCCCCAGCATTTT. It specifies CASSLALSGDPNQPQHF.